The entry below gives a single T cell receptor beta chain sequence along with its context. The sample comes from a study of multiple sclerosis patients with progressive multifocal leukoencephalopathy. The time point: more than ten months of natalizumab therapy. CDR1 is SEHNR and CDR2 is FQNEAQ in the germline V gene (reference sequence). V shed 5 bases and J shed 4 bases, with 8 bases lying between them. This CDR3 is built from 12 residues. Using immunoSEQ multiplex PCR, the repertoire was profiled, and TCRdb retains in-frame clones only, with some absent. The data hold 30,000 or so clones, with around 89% observed a single time.

This clonotype originated in a human donor with multiple sclerosis. Here the sequenced sample was PBMCs, taken from a patient treated with natalizumab. This chain joins TRBV7-9 and TRBJ1-2; D unclear. CDR3 DNA: TGTGCCAGCAGCGGTCTGCCCTATGGCTACACCTTC. Protein sequence: CASSGLPYGYTF.